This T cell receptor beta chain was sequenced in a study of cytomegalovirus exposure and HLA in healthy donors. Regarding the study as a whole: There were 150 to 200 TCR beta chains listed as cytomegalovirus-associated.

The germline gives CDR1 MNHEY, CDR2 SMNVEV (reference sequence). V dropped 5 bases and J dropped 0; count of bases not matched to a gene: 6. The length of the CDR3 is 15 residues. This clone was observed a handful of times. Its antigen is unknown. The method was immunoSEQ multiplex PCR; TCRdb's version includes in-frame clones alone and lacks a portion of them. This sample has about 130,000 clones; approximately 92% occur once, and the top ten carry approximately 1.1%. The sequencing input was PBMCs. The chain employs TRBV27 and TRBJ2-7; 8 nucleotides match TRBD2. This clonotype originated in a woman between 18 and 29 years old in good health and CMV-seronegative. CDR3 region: CASSAREGSSYEQYF. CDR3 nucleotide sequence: TGTGCCAGCAGTGCACGGGAGGGGAGCTCCTACGAGCAGTACTTC.